This T cell receptor (beta chain) originates from a study of T-cell reconstitution after alpha-beta-depleted transplantation in children. Unique molecular identifiers were incorporated when the TCRbeta library was constructed. Each CDR3 protein gets one entry after TCRdb re-called the PCR reads with MiXCR. The repertoire holds roughly 610,000 distinct CDR3 sequences, 10% seen once, with around 4% in the top ten. The sample consisted of PBMCs from the stem cell graft donor, taken from the stem cell graft. The receptor was isolated from a human donor who donated a stem cell graft to a child with acute myeloid leukemia.

The CDR3 is CSARDQSEAFF. For the CDR3, the DNA is TGCAGTGCAAGGGACCAAAGTGAAGCTTTCTTT. This chain uses TRBV20-1 with TRBJ1-1; tentatively, D is TRBD1 (5 bases). The CDR3 length is 11 residues. The V gene lost 6 bases and the J gene lost 7 bases, with 12 bases spanning the gap. Germline V gene sequence: CDR1 DFQATT, CDR2 SNEGSKA (reference sequence).